This TCR beta chain emerged from a study of T cells after yellow fever vaccination. General study points: A faster peak, day 5 versus 15, was reached by the weaker secondary response.

V lost 7 bases and J 1 base, leaving 10 bases between the germline ends. CDR3 length equals 13 residues. As to this clonotype: Antigen: not known.

TCRdb re-called the 5' RACE reads through MiXCR, storing one row per CDR3 protein. The table lists about 340,000 distinct CDR3 sequences, 8.7% of them singletons. The source is a man younger than 35 who received the YFV17D yellow fever vaccine. Material: PBMCs, obtained on the day of the first yellow fever vaccination. This sequence joins TRBV12-3 or TRBV12-4 and TRBJ2-5; tentative D call: TRBD1 (6 bases). Written as DNA, the CDR3 is TGTGCCAGCAACCGGGACATCCAAGAGACCCAGTACTTC. Translated, it gives CASNRDIQETQYF.